This T cell receptor beta chain was sequenced for a study of T cells in Graves' hyperthyroidism and ophthalmopathy. Diagnoses were made from clinical symptoms, serum measures (thyroxine and TRAb), thyroid ultrasound and orbital computed tomography. The authors took PBMCs from 7.5 to 10 ml fresh peripheral blood. Using RNA transcripts as the source, TCR beta CDR3 regions were amplified. The TCR CDR3 was amplified in a first-round RT-PCR using the HTBI primer set. TCRdb itself ran the multiplex PCR reads through MiXCR, one entry per CDR3 protein. In the table there are about 59,000 distinct CDR3 sequences, approximately 50% of which are singletons. Trimming took 0 bases from V and 2 from J; bases not matched to a gene: 10. The CDR3 loop spans 17 amino acids. Per germline, CDR1 SGHKS and CDR2 YYEKEE (reference sequence).

The receptor's source is a woman aged 60-75 years with Graves' ophthalmopathy. This sequence joins TRBV5-5 and TRBJ2-5; 7 bases align to TRBD1. Sequenced input: blood. As DNA, the CDR3 is TGTGCCAGCAGCTTGGCACAGGGGCTATTTTGGCAAGAGACCCAGTACTTC. Protein sequence: CASSLAQGLFWQETQYF.